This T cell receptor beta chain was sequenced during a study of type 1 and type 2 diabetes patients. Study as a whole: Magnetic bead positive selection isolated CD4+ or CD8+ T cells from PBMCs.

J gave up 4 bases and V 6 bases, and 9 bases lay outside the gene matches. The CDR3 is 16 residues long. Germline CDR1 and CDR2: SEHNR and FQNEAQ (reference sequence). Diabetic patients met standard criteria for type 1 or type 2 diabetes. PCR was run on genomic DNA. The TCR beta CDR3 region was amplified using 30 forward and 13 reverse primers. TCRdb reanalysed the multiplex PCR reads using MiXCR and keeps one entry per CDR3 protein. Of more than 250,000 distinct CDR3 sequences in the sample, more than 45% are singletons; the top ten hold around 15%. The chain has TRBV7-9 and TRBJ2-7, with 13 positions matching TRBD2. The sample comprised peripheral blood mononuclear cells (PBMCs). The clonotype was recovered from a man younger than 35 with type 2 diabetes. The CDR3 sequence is CASRGTSGDDWYEQYF. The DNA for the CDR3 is TGTGCCAGCAGGGGGACTAGCGGGGACGACTGGTACGAGCAGTACTTC. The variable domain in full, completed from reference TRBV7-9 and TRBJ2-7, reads DTGVSQNPRHKITKRGQNVTFRCDPISEHNRLYWYRQTLGQGPEFLTYFQNEAQLEKSRLLSDRFSAERPKGSFSTLEIQRTEQGDSAMYLCASRGTSGDDWYEQYFGPGTRLTVT.